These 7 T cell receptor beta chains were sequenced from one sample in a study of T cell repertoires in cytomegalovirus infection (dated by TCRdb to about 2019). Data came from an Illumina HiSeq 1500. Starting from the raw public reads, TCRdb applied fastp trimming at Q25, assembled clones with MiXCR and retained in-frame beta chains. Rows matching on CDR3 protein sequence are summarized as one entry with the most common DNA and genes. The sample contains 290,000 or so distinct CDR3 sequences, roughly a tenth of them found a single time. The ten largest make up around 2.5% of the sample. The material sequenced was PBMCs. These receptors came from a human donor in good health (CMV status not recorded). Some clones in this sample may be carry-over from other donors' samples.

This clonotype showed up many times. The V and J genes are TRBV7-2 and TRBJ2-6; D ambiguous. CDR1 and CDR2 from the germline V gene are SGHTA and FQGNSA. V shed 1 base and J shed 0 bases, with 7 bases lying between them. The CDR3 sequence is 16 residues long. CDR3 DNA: TGTGCCAGCAGCTTAGACAGTCCCTCTGGGGCCAACGTCCTGACTTTC. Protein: CASSLDSPSGANVLTF.

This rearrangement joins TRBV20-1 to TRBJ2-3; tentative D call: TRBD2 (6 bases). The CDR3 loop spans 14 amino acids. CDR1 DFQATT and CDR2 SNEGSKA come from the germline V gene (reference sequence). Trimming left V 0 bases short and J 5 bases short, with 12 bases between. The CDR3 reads CSARDLQEGDTQYF. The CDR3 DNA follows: TGCAGTGCTAGAGATCTGCAGGAGGGAGATACGCAGTATTTT.

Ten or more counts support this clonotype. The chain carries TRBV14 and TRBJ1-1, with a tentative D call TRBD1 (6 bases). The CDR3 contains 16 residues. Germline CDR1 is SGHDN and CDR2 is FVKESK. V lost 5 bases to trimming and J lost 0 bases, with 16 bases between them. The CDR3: CASSKGQRFMNTEAFF. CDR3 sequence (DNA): TGTGCCAGCAGCAAAGGACAGAGATTCATGAACACTGAAGCTTTCTTT.

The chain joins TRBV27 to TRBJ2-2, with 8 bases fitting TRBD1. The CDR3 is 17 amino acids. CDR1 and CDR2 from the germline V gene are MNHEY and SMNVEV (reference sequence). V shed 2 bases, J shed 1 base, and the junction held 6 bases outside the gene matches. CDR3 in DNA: TGTGCCAGCAGTTTAGGCCCGACAGGGGTGAACACCGGGGAGCTGTTTTTT. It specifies CASSLGPTGVNTGELFF.

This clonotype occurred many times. This CDR3 is CSASRPGAGNTIYF. CDR3 DNA: TGCAGTGCTAGTCGTCCAGGGGCTGGAAACACCATATATTTT. The chain has TRBV20-1 and TRBJ1-3; weak D call: TRBD1 (6 bases). The germline V and J ends were trimmed by 3 bases and 2 bases, with 11 bases remaining between them. Germline CDR1 is DFQATT and CDR2 is SNEGSKA (reference sequence). The CDR3 has 14 residues.

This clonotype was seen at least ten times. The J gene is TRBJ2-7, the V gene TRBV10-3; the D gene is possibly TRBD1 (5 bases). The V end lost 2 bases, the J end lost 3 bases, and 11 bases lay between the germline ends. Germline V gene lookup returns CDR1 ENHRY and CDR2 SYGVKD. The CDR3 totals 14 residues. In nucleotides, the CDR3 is TGTGCCATCAGTGAGGGGGCTTTTGGCTACGAGCAGTACGTC. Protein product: CAISEGAFGYEQYV.

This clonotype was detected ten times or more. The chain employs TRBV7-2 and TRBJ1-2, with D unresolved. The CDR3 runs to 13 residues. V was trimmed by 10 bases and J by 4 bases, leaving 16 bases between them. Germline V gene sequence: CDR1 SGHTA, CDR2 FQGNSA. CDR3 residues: CATTPNGIYGYTF. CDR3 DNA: TGTGCCACCACCCCGAACGGGATCTATGGCTACACCTTC.